This TCR beta chain was observed in a study of blood T cell repertoires in COVID-19. Study in general: The United States, Italy and Spain provided the acute and convalescent COVID-19 samples. T cells, B-cell-depleted T cells, or PBMCs supplied cDNA or gDNA.

As processed by the authors: Reference gene primer amplification gave estimated nucleated cell counts. Profiling relied on immunoSEQ multiplex PCR, and the TCRdb table lists in-frame clones only, not all of them. For V, J and clone size, that table is used; D and trimming come from the DNA. This repertoire shows about 170,000 clones, more than 75% found once; its top ten account for 2% to 2.5%. This CDR3 comprises 15 residues. V was shortened by 3 bases and J by 0 bases, with 9 bases between the two germline ends. Germline CDR1 reads KGHSH; CDR2 reads LQKENI. This chain joins TRBV18 and TRBJ1-3; the D is unclear. The TCR comes from a man aged 50 to 60 who had recovered from COVID-19. The sample was peripheral blood. The CDR3 nucleotides read TGTGCCAGCTCACCCCAAACGAGCTCTGGAAACACCATATATTTT. Translated, it gives CASSPQTSSGNTIYF.